The 9 T cell receptor beta chains listed next were all sequenced from one sample in a study of T cell responses to AZD1222 COVID-19 vaccine. Clones were read by immunoSEQ multiplex PCR, and TCRdb kept only the in-frame ones, dropping some. The sample consists of about 37,000 clones, 86% of them appearing once. The source was peripheral blood, collected on day 0 of AZD1222 vaccination. The receptors originated from an adult in good health.

In its sample, this clone was seen a few times. CDR3 DNA: TGTGCCACCAGCAGAGATGGTCCCCAGGGGACCGGGGATGAAGCTTTCTTT. Translating it yields CATSRDGPQGTGDEAFF. This chain links TRBV15 with TRBJ1-1; TRBD1 might be the D (6 bases). The V and J ends lost 0 bases and 7 bases respectively, with 21 bases between them. Per the germline V gene, CDR1 is LNHNV and CDR2 is YYDKDF (reference sequence). The CDR3 covers 17 residues.

This chain links TRBV30 with TRBJ1-5, with D possibly TRBD1 on 5 matching bases. The CDR3 runs 14 residues. V dropped 1 base and J dropped 3 bases, with 10 bases sitting between them. Germline-derived CDR1 and CDR2 are GTSNPN and SVGIG (reference sequence). Written as DNA, the CDR3 is TGTGCCTGGAGTGATACAGGTTTCAATCAGCCCCAGCATTTT. Its protein is CAWSDTGFNQPQHF.

The chain joins TRBV19 to TRBJ1-5, with 10 positions matching TRBD1. Germline CDR1 is LNHDA and CDR2 is SQIVND (reference sequence). Germline trimming cut 5 bases from V and 5 bases from J; bases unmatched to any gene: 6. The CDR3 totals 15 residues. This CDR3 reads CASSGDRGWDQPQHF. CDR3 DNA sequence: TGTGCCAGTAGTGGGGACAGGGGTTGGGATCAGCCCCAGCATTTT.

The CDR3 DNA reads TGTGCCAGCAGTTATTCGTCTCAGTCCGGGGGATCCAATCAGCCCCAGCATTTT. This codes for CASSYSSQSGGSNQPQHF. V and J are TRBV6-9 and TRBJ1-5, with a possible D match to TRBD1 (5 bases). Germline CDR1 is MNHGY and CDR2 is SVAAGI. The CDR3 sequence is 18 residues long. The germline V and J ends were trimmed by 0 bases and 3 bases, with 18 bases remaining between them.

The chain links TRBV7-3 to TRBJ2-2; D unresolved. Germline assignment: CDR1 SGHTA and CDR2 FQGTGA. The length of the CDR3 is 12 residues. Trimming pared 5 bases from V and 0 bases from J, leaving 1 base between. CDR3 nucleotides: TGTGCCAGCAGCCCGAACACCGGGGAGCTGTTTTTT. Translation: CASSPNTGELFF.

The sample holds a few counts of this clone. V is TRBV4-1 and J is TRBJ1-2; 7 bases map to TRBD1. CDR1 is MGHRA, CDR2 YSYEKL, per germline. CDR3 length equals 15 residues. After removal of 4 bases from V and 2 bases from J, the junction contained 7 bases not matched to a gene. The chain's CDR3 is CASSPDRVSNYGYTF. DNA of the CDR3: TGCGCCAGCAGCCCCGACAGGGTTTCGAACTATGGCTACACCTTC.

The chain uses TRBV2 and TRBJ2-2; the match to TRBD1 covers 9 bases. CDR1 is SNHLY and CDR2 is FYNNEI in the germline V gene. With V trimmed by 7 bases and J by 2 bases, 5 bases remained unmatched. CDR3 length: 15 residues. The CDR3 DNA reads TGTGCCAGCAACCGACAGGGGGGAAACACCGGGGAGCTGTTTTTT. Its translation is CASNRQGGNTGELFF.

The chain is built from TRBV5-1 and TRBJ2-1, with TRBD2 identical over 8 bases. The CDR3 is 15 residues long. Per germline, CDR1 SGHRS and CDR2 YFSETQ. The junction had 6 bases not matched to a gene; V was cut back by 4 bases and J by 3 bases. This chain's CDR3 is CASSPGSGIYNEQFF. The CDR3 nucleotides are TGCGCCAGCAGCCCCGGTAGCGGGATCTACAATGAGCAGTTCTTC.

The chain has TRBV11-1 and TRBJ1-2; tentatively, D is TRBD1 (5 bases). Trimming removed 5 bases at V and 10 bases at J, with 20 bases between. Germline CDR1 reads SGHAT; CDR2 reads FQDESV (reference sequence). The length of the CDR3 is 14 residues. Here the CDR3 DNA reads TGTGCCAGCAGCCGAACCGGGACGAAGGCTTACTACACCTTC. The encoded protein is CASSRTGTKAYYTF.